This T cell receptor beta chain was recovered during a study of regulatory T cells in long-lasting Graves disease (TCRdb year 2021). In terms of the full investigation: To count as having persistent Graves' disease, a patient had to have received antithyroid drug treatment for over 5 years with TSH receptor autoantibodies remaining persistently positive. Persistent Graves' disease patients were compared with newly diagnosed Graves' disease patients by peripheral blood TCR sequencing and RNA sequencing. The study was conducted in China and was registered as a clinical trial. A total of approximately 35 samples underwent TCR sequencing: some 13 from persistent and around 20 from newly diagnosed Graves' disease patients. In the clinical cohort, patients with persistent Graves' disease had used antithyroid drugs for an average of approximately eleven years.

Explained via the paper, the time point label denotes: persistent/refractory GD, antithyroid drugs over 5 years with positive TRAb. RNA was extracted from PBMCs in TRIzol for both TCR sequencing and RNA sequencing. The diagnosis of Graves' disease followed American Thyroid Association guidelines. Patients were recruited from an endocrinology department in Xi'an, China. Each patient gave 8.5 to 9.5 milliliters of peripheral blood, collected in an EDTA anticoagulant tube. Ficoll Paque Plus density gradient separation was used to isolate PBMCs, and no additional T cell sorting was done. An Agilent 2100 Bioanalyzer and agarose gel were used to assess RNA quality, and a NanoDrop 2000 was used to measure RNA concentration. This clonotype came up a few times. The antigen this receptor binds is unknown. No qualities accompany the bases; no much larger clone lies one base away. Broader findings and caveats from the paper: The authors acknowledged the small sample size as a limitation that may reduce accuracy. The study examined only peripheral blood because the primary lesion, thyroid tissue, could not be accessed. Only the TCR beta chain was sequenced and analyzed. Compared with newly diagnosed patients, persistent Graves' disease patients had lower TCR Shannon entropy and fewer highly expanded clones, which suggests clonal expansion. Patients with persistent disease shared more public clonotypes (roughly 2,900) than newly diagnosed patients did (approximately 1,000). TRBV28, TRBJ1-2 and TRBJ2-5 were preferentially used in persistent disease, while TRBV20-1 and TRBJ2-1 were favored in newly diagnosed disease.

Receptor amplification or capture employed multiplex PCR. Reads for this sample came from an Illumina HiSeq 4000. TCR beta libraries were built with iRepertoire HTBI primers and Arm-PCR amplification of CDR3 regions. Gel purification was performed on PCR products prior to sequencing. From the authors' description of their analysis: Across samples, 62 TRBV and 15 or so TRBJ segments were identified and used for gene usage analysis of CDR3 amino acid clonotypes. COPE and FqMerger were used to merge the filtered high-quality paired reads into contigs. BLAST was used to align contigs to IMGT TRBV, TRBD and TRBJ reference genes, with CDR3 defined following IMGT. Clonotypes above 0.1% frequency were classified as highly expanded clones. Shannon entropy served as the measure of repertoire diversity, while the Gini coefficient captured V-J evenness. Public clonotypes were defined as clonotypes shared by more than one individual. TCRdb reworked the public reads: Q25 trimming with fastp, MiXCR clone assembly, productive beta chains retained. Rows with a matching CDR3 protein are joined into one entry that keeps the most common DNA and genes. The V and J calls shown here were made by TCRdb, not taken from the authors' results. This sample has about 660,000 distinct CDR3 sequences in its table, and 30% of those were observed once. Clones ranked in the top ten supply 40% to 55% of the sample.

From cysteine to phenylalanine, the CDR3 is 14 amino acids long. The DNA shown is the 42-base CDR3, in frame from base 1. Reading the germline V gene (reference sequence) gives CDR1 SEHNR and CDR2 FQNEAQ. V is cut by 5 bases and J by 4 bases, and the space between the germline ends is 14 bases. The receptor was isolated from a female donor with Graves disease. The chain is encoded by TRBV7-9 joined to TRBJ2-5, and TRBD2 may be the D gene, going by 6 matching bases. The sample here was peripheral blood mononuclear cells (PBMCs), taken when the disease was refractory, from a patient treated with antithyroid drugs. The DNA sequence reads TGTGCCAGCAGCCCTCTCCGGGGAGGAGAGACCCAGTACTTC. This encodes CASSPLRGGETQYF. The CDR3 plus the reference TRBV7-9 and TRBJ2-5 genes for the other parts give the full variable domain: DTGVSQNPRHKITKRGQNVTFRCDPISEHNRLYWYRQTLGQGPEFLTYFQNEAQLEKSRLLSDRFSAERPKGSFSTLEIQRTEQGDSAMYLCASSPLRGGETQYFGPGTRLLVL.